This entry describes one TCR beta chain. From germline, CDR1 is KGHSH and CDR2 LQKENI. Trimming stripped 0 bases from V and 1 base from J, with 6 bases between. The CDR3 length is 15 residues. Patients with Susac syndrome met diagnostic criteria defined recently for definite or probable disease. Both CD4+ and CD8+ T cells were negatively isolated, and TEMRA cells underwent FACS enrichment. Reverse transcription used 0.5 to 1 ug RNA and random hexamers. TCRdb reprocessed the immunoSEQ multiplex PCR reads via MiXCR and lists one record per CDR3 protein. Of some 170,000 distinct CDR3 sequences detected, about 95% appear once; the ten largest clones hold 0.09% to 0.1%. This sample was included in a study of CD8 T cells in Susac syndrome.

The chain couples TRBV18 to TRBJ2-2; no firm D call. The receptor was derived from a human donor with Susac syndrome. Sequenced material: CD4+ T cells from PBMCs. In DNA, the CDR3 is TGTGCCAGCTCACCACCGGAAGAGAACACCGGGGAGCTGTTTTTT. It codes for CASSPPEENTGELFF.